One and the same sample provided the 30 T cell receptor beta chains below, sequenced in a study of shared clonotypes between healthy human individuals. The assay was immunoSEQ multiplex PCR, and TCRdb's table has in-frame clones only and misses some. In the table there are some 380,000 clones, around 96% of which are singletons. Sequencing was performed on memory CD8+ T cells sorted from blood. Subset described: CD45RO+ cells pooled with CCR7-negative TemRA cells. Receptors were obtained from a man younger than 40 in good health.

The V gene is TRBV6-5, the J gene TRBJ2-7; TRBD1 matches 7 bases. With V trimmed by 6 bases and J by 0 bases, 8 bases remained unmatched. CDR1 is MNHEY and CDR2 is SVGAGI in the germline V gene. The CDR3 consists of 15 residues. The DNA for the CDR3 is TGTGCCAGCAGAATGGACAGGTTAAGCTCCTACGAGCAGTACTTC. Residues: CASRMDRLSSYEQYF.

V gene TRBV7-2 combines with J gene TRBJ2-5; D not certain. CDR1 SGHTA and CDR2 FQGNSA come from the germline V gene. CDR3 length: 12 residues. Trimming removed 3 bases from V and 0 bases from J, with 2 bases in between. The CDR3 region is CASSLDQETQYF. DNA for the CDR3: TGTGCCAGCAGCTTGGACCAAGAGACCCAGTACTTC.

The chain employs TRBV6-1 and TRBJ2-4, with no clear D. The CDR3 has 13 residues. V lost 2 bases to trimming and J lost 1 base, with 3 bases between them. Looked up from germline, CDR1 is MNHNS and CDR2 is SASEGT. The CDR3 nucleotides read TGTGCCAGCAGTGAACAGGCCAAAAACATTCAGTACTTC. This translates into CASSEQAKNIQYF.

This clone was detected only once. This chain links TRBV30 with TRBJ1-2; no clear D. The CDR3 is 13 residues long. CDR1 is GTSNPN and CDR2 is SVGIG in the germline V gene (reference sequence). V shed 1 base and J shed 2 bases, with 8 bases lying between them. The CDR3 coding sequence is TGTGCCTGGAGTGCTACAGTAAACTATGGCTACACCTTC. It yields the protein CAWSATVNYGYTF.

The rearrangement links TRBV7-9 to TRBJ2-5; TRBD2 is a possible D gene (6 bases). CDR1 SEHNR and CDR2 FQNEAQ come from the germline V gene (reference sequence). Trimming left V 3 bases short and J 7 bases short, with 15 bases between. The length of the CDR3 is 14 residues. The CDR3 sequence is CASSFDTLGGTQYF. CDR3 sequence (DNA): TGTGCCAGCAGCTTCGACACCCTGGGGGGGACCCAGTACTTC.

The gene calls are TRBV6-1 and TRBJ1-5; 10 bases align to TRBD1. Losses at the gene ends were 6 bases for V and 4 bases for J; bases not matched to a gene: 6. The germline V gene encodes CDR1 MNHNS and CDR2 SASEGT. This CDR3 contains 15 residues. The DNA of the CDR3 is TGTGCCAGCAGCCGGGACAGGGGTGTAAATCAGCCCCAGCATTTT. Translating gives CASSRDRGVNQPQHF.

V usage is TRBV28 and J usage is TRBJ2-7, with TRBD2 matching over 8 bases. The CDR3 contains 14 residues. Germline V gene data show CDR1 as MDHEN and CDR2 as SYDVKM. The junction had 5 bases not matched to a gene; V was cut back by 4 bases and J by 3 bases. The CDR3: CASSYRTSLYEQYF. Here the CDR3 DNA reads TGTGCCAGCAGTTATCGGACTAGCCTCTACGAGCAGTACTTC. Together with reference TRBV28 and TRBJ2-7, the CDR3 gives the full variable domain: DVKVTQSSRYLVKRTGEKVFLECVQDMDHENMFWYRQDPGLGLRLIYFSYDVKMKEKGDIPEGYSVSREKKERFSLILESASTNQTSMYLCASSYRTSLYEQYFGPGTRLTVT.

V usage is TRBV6-1 and J usage is TRBJ2-5; 7 nucleotides match TRBD1. V shed 6 bases, J shed 1 base, and the junction held 5 bases outside the gene matches. CDR1 is MNHNS and CDR2 is SASEGT in the germline V gene. This CDR3 has 14 amino acids. The CDR3 DNA reads as TGTGCCAGCAGGGTGGGGACAGTCCAAGAGACCCAGTACTTC. Encoded protein: CASRVGTVQETQYF.

This chain joins TRBV2 and TRBJ2-3, with D possibly being TRBD1 (5 bases). Germline V lookup: CDR1 SNHLY, CDR2 FYNNEI. The germline V and J ends were trimmed by 4 bases and 3 bases, with 11 bases remaining between them. There are 14 residues in the CDR3. In DNA, the CDR3 is TGTGCCAGCAGTGTGGGGCAGGAAACAGATACGCAGTATTTT. This encodes CASSVGQETDTQYF.

This rearrangement joins TRBV2 to TRBJ2-2, with 14 bases matching TRBD2. The CDR3 has 16 amino acids. Germline CDR1 and CDR2: SNHLY and FYNNEI. The trim removed 5 bases at V and 4 bases at J, leaving 3 bases unmatched. The CDR3 nucleotides are TGTGCCAGCAGTCGGACTAGCGGGAGGATCACCGGGGAGCTGTTTTTT. Translated: CASSRTSGRITGELFF.

About this clone: Other DNA sequences in the same sample also yield this CDR3. The chain recombines TRBV9 with TRBJ2-5; no clear D gene. Looked up from germline, CDR1 is SGDLS and CDR2 is YYNGEE. V was pared by 0 bases and J by 1 base, with 4 bases between. The CDR3 has 13 amino acids. CDR3: CASSVASQETQYF. The DNA of the CDR3 is TGTGCCAGCAGCGTAGCCAGCCAAGAGACCCAGTACTTC.

This chain links TRBV25-1 with TRBJ1-5; 8 nucleotides align to TRBD1. The CDR3 length is 18 residues. Germline loops: CDR1 MGHDK, CDR2 SYGVNS. V lost 1 base, J lost 4 bases, and 12 bases stayed unmatched. The CDR3 here is CASSEWKEWTGQNQPQHF. As DNA, the CDR3 is TGTGCCAGCAGTGAATGGAAGGAATGGACAGGGCAAAATCAGCCCCAGCATTTT.

This clone occurred once. The V call is TRBV27, the J call TRBJ2-2; 9 nucleotides line up with TRBD2. Germline CDR1 is MNHEY and CDR2 is SMNVEV (reference sequence). CDR3 length: 22 residues. V shed 4 bases and J 5 bases; nucleotides not matched to a gene: 26. The CDR3 region is CASSSPGRGGAPAGGATGELFF. Here the CDR3 DNA reads TGTGCCAGCAGTTCCCCGGGTCGAGGGGGCGCCCCAGCGGGAGGCGCTACCGGGGAGCTGTTTTTT.

The chain has TRBV5-1 and TRBJ1-2; the D gene is possibly TRBD1 (6 bases). There are 14 residues in the CDR3. In germline, CDR1 is SGHRS, CDR2 YFSETQ. V lost 1 base to trimming and J lost 5 bases, with 12 bases between them. The CDR3 protein is CASSLQGPGYGYTF. The CDR3 nucleotides are TGCGCCAGCAGCTTGCAGGGGCCCGGGTATGGCTACACCTTC.

The J gene is TRBJ2-7, the V gene TRBV9, with 11 bases that match TRBD2. Per germline, CDR1 SGDLS and CDR2 YYNGEE. There are 13 residues in the CDR3. Germline trimming cut 10 bases from V and 0 bases from J; bases unmatched to any gene: 3. This chain's CDR3 is CAVGTSGSYEQYF. As DNA, the CDR3 is TGTGCCGTCGGGACTAGCGGCTCCTACGAGCAGTACTTC.

CDR3 coding DNA: TGTGCCAGCAGTTTCACAGGAGCCTACGAGCAGTACTTC. Its protein is CASSFTGAYEQYF. This sequence joins TRBV6-5 and TRBJ2-7; TRBD1 might be the D (5 bases). CDR1 is MNHEY and CDR2 is SVGAGI in the germline V gene. The CDR3 is 13 residues long. Trimming removed 4 bases from V and 2 bases from J, with 9 bases in between.

The gene calls are TRBV7-2 and TRBJ2-7; the D gene is possibly TRBD2 (6 bases). In germline, CDR1 is SGHTA, CDR2 FQGNSA. The V end lost 3 bases, the J end lost 2 bases, and 8 bases lay between the germline ends. This CDR3 comprises 13 residues. The CDR3 region is CASSLASAYEQYF. The CDR3 DNA reads as TGTGCCAGCAGCTTGGCTAGCGCCTACGAGCAGTACTTC.

The chain is built from TRBV7-8 and TRBJ1-4; D is perhaps TRBD1 (5 bases). In germline, CDR1 is SGHVS, CDR2 FQNEAQ. The germline V and J ends were trimmed by 6 bases and 0 bases, with 11 bases remaining between them. The CDR3 covers 15 residues. This CDR3 is CASRRGSATNEKLFF. Here the CDR3 DNA reads TGTGCCAGCAGAAGGGGAAGTGCAACTAATGAAAAACTGTTTTTT.

The CDR3 DNA follows: TGCGCCAGCACAATAGAAGCAAGAGGGACTGCGAACACCATATATTTT. It encodes CASTIEARGTANTIYF. The chain carries TRBV10-2 and TRBJ1-3; TRBD1 is a possible D gene (5 bases). Germline V gene data show CDR1 as WSHSY and CDR2 as SAAADI. Trimming left V 7 bases short and J 7 bases short, with 23 bases between. The CDR3 runs 16 residues.

The J gene is TRBJ2-2, the V gene TRBV4-1, with D maybe TRBD2 (6 bases). Germline CDR1 reads MGHRA; CDR2 reads YSYEKL. This CDR3 region has 14 residues. V gave up 6 bases and J gave up 4 bases, with 12 bases separating them. The CDR3 DNA follows: TGCGCCAGCAGAATAGCGGAGACCACCGGGGAGCTGTTTTTT. The encoded protein is CASRIAETTGELFF.

This chain joins TRBV15 and TRBJ2-1; D remains unclear. V lost 0 bases, J lost 0 bases, and 18 bases lay in between. This CDR3 comprises 19 residues. CDR1 is LNHNV, CDR2 YYDKDF, per germline (reference sequence). CDR3 in amino acids: CATSRDQALADSSYNEQFF. The CDR3 DNA follows: TGTGCCACCAGCAGAGATCAGGCCTTGGCGGATAGCTCCTACAATGAGCAGTTCTTC. Together with reference TRBV15 and TRBJ2-1, the CDR3 gives the full variable domain: DAMVIQNPRYQVTQFGKPVTLSCSQTLNHNVMYWYQQKSSQAPKLLFHYYDKDFNNEADTPDNFQSRRPNTSFCFLDIRSPGLGDTAMYLCATSRDQALADSSYNEQFFGPGTRLTVL.

The chain links TRBV10-3 to TRBJ2-7; D remains unclear. The V gene lost 0 bases and the J gene lost 1 base, with 7 bases spanning the gap. The CDR3 has 14 residues. Germline V gene lookup returns CDR1 ENHRY and CDR2 SYGVKD. CDR3 region: CAISESETSYEQYF. CDR3 nucleotides: TGTGCCATCAGTGAGTCAGAGACTTCCTACGAGCAGTACTTC.

CDR3 bases: TGTGCCAGCAGTTACCCACTAGCGGGACCCACCGGGGAGCTGTTTTTT. Translated, it gives CASSYPLAGPTGELFF. This chain links TRBV6-6 with TRBJ2-2, with 10 nucleotides matching TRBD2. Trimming at V came to 2 bases and at J to 4 bases, leaving 4 bases not matched to a gene. Germline-derived CDR1 and CDR2 are MNHNY and SVGAGI (reference sequence). CDR3 size: 16 residues.

The chain uses TRBV9 and TRBJ2-5; the D is unclear. Germline CDR1 reads SGDLS; CDR2 reads YYNGEE. Trimming pared 0 bases from V and 0 bases from J, leaving 0 bases between. CDR3 length: 12 residues. CDR3 DNA sequence: TGTGCCAGCAGCGTAGACCAAGAGACCCAGTACTTC. Protein: CASSVDQETQYF.

The chain couples TRBV5-1 to TRBJ2-5; D is unclear. Between the trimmed V and J ends, which lost 1 base and 2 bases, there was a span of 6 bases. The V gene's germline CDR1 is SGHRS and CDR2 YFSETQ. The CDR3 is made up of 13 amino acids. In DNA, the CDR3 is TGCGCCAGCAGCTTGCCGTCTCAAGAGACCCAGTACTTC. It is translated as CASSLPSQETQYF.

The chain carries TRBV7-8 and TRBJ2-7; D possibly corresponds to TRBD2 (6 bases). CDR1 and CDR2 from the germline V gene are SGHVS and FQNEAQ. Trimming shortened V by 5 bases and J by 4 bases, and 21 bases separated the two germline ends. This CDR3 has 16 residues. CDR3 region: CASSPPAGSPEYEQYF. CDR3 DNA: TGTGCCAGCAGCCCGCCCGCGGGATCGCCCGAGTACGAGCAGTACTTC.

The chain carries TRBV18 and TRBJ2-5; no clear D. The CDR3 is made up of 11 amino acids. CDR1 and CDR2 from the germline V gene are KGHSH and LQKENI. Deletions cut 5 bases from V and 3 bases from J, with 4 bases between. This CDR3 reads CASSVKETQYF. CDR3 nucleotides: TGTGCCAGCTCAGTGAAAGAGACCCAGTACTTC.

The chain is built from TRBV10-3 and TRBJ1-2; weak D call: TRBD1 (5 bases). Trimming removed 2 bases from V and 2 bases from J, with 12 bases in between. Germline V lookup: CDR1 ENHRY, CDR2 SYGVKD. This CDR3 comprises 15 residues. For the CDR3, the DNA is TGTGCCATCAGTGAGCGGGACGGAGGAAACTATGGCTACACCTTC. This sequence encodes CAISERDGGNYGYTF.

V is TRBV5-1 and J is TRBJ1-2, with D unclear. The CDR3 sequence is 13 residues long. With 2 bases removed from V and 8 bases from J, the gap between germline ends came to 13 bases. Germline values: CDR1 SGHRS, CDR2 YFSETQ. CDR3 protein: CASSFGFREGYTF. The CDR3 nucleotides are TGCGCCAGCAGCTTCGGATTTAGGGAGGGCTACACCTTC.

This clone has just one count. This chain joins TRBV10-3 and TRBJ1-2; D is ambiguous. This CDR3 comprises 15 residues. The ends were cut back, 0 bases at V and 5 bases at J, with 13 bases in the middle. Per the germline V gene, CDR1 is ENHRY and CDR2 is SYGVKD. CDR3 residues: CAISESLPVWYGYTF. In DNA, the CDR3 is TGTGCCATCAGTGAGTCCCTCCCGGTTTGGTATGGCTACACCTTC.